Described below is a single TCR beta chain sequence and its context. The antigen remains unidentified. The sample comes from a study of OX40 agonist ivuxolimab in advanced cancers. Overall study findings and caveats: CD4+ and CD8+ blood T cells expanded clonally by week 6 at 0.1 to 3.0 mg/kg.

CDR1 is SGHVS and CDR2 is FQNEAQ in the germline V gene. Between the trimmed V and J ends, which lost 2 bases and 1 base, there was a span of 9 bases. The length of the CDR3 is 15 residues. Sampling times: baseline, cycle 4 day 1, cycle 7 day 1. Data came from immunoSEQ multiplex PCR; TCRdb stores just in-frame clones and leaves some out. The sample includes around 53,000 clones, 85% of them seen just once. The chain couples TRBV7-8 to TRBJ1-3; D is perhaps TRBD1 (5 bases). The sequence came from an adult with an advanced solid tumor such as melanoma, head and neck, liver or kidney cancer. The sequenced sample was CD4+ or CD8+ T cells sorted from blood, obtained in a trial of the OX40 agonist ivuxolimab. CDR3 bases: TGTGCCAGCAGCTTAAATGGGGGTTCTGGAAACACCATATATTTT. Its translation is CASSLNGGSGNTIYF.